This TCR beta chain was identified in a study of cytomegalovirus exposure and HLA in healthy donors. Study findings and constraints: There were reportedly fewer N-insertions in an Asian-associated ancestry cluster than the roughly 610-donor mean, in a later analysis. In a later analysis, TCR association rates varied by HLA locus: DRB1 most, HLA-C fewest. Some V segments could not be told apart, so they were left out, TRBV6-2 and TRBV6-3 among them.

This CDR3 has 13 amino acids. Trimming cost V 7 bases and J 4 bases; bases outside gene matches: 6. Germline assignment: CDR1 SGHVS and CDR2 FQNEAQ. PCR involved 60 Vbeta and 13 Jbeta primers. Original processing notes: A follow-up analysis tallied approximately 85 million unique TCR beta chains, roughly 11 million shared. Sequencing used immunoSEQ multiplex PCR; TCRdb keeps in-frame clones, though not all of them. V, J and clone size derive from that table, while D and trimming were established from the DNA sequence. The sample carries 180,000 or so clones, almost 80% recorded once. As for this clone: Antigen unknown.

The specimen was PBMCs. The TCR originated in a man aged 50 or older in good health and CMV-seropositive. The chain links TRBV7-8 to TRBJ1-2; TRBD1 aligns across 7 bases. The CDR3, as DNA: TGTGCCAGCACACTCGGACAGGCCTATGGCTACACCTTC. This translates into CASTLGQAYGYTF.